The rows below give T cell receptor beta chains drawn from one sample of a study of T cell repertoires in cytomegalovirus infection. Using its own MiXCR run on the reads, TCRdb lists one record per CDR3 protein. The top ten hold roughly a sixth of the sample, which has 450,000 to 600,000 distinct CDR3 sequences, roughly a third seen once. What these receptors recognize is not known. The input for sequencing was cultured PBMCs, taken from culture after CMV antigen stimulation. The receptors come from a human donor in good health (CMV status not recorded). Some clones in this sample may be carry-over from other donors' samples. Both conserved end residues are part of each CDR3. D genes are given only for firm matches. Expanded clones get a size class; other rows say once, few or many, or leave the size out.

>TRBV11-2|TRBJ2-2|NA|TRBD2
TGTGCCAGCAGACAAAGCGGGAGGCTCACCGGGGAGCTGTTTTTT
CASRQSGRLTGELFF
>TRBV29-1|TRBJ2-7|NA|NA
TGCAGCGTTGAACTTGAATCCCCCTACGAGCAGTACTTC
CSVELESPYEQYF
>TRBV7-2|TRBJ2-3|many|NA
TGTGCCAGCAGCCGTGGGGGAGGCCTCACAGATACGCAGTATTTT
CASSRGGGLTDTQYF
>TRBV7-9|TRBJ2-7|few|NA
TGTGCCAGCAGCCCCCGGACTTTGAGCTCCTACGAGCAGTACTTC
CASSPRTLSSYEQYF
>TRBV23-1|TRBJ2-3|few|TRBD2
TGCGCCAGCAGTCTGGGACTAGCGGGGCAGACAGATACGCAGTATTTT
CASSLGLAGQTDTQYF
>TRBV7-2|TRBJ1-2|few|TRBD1
TGTGCCAGCAGCCAAACGAACTCTTATACAGGGGTTGGCTACACCTTC
CASSQTNSYTGVGYTF
>TRBV5-4|TRBJ2-2|NA|NA
TGTGCCAGCAGCTTGTGGGCTAGCCCCGGGGAGCTGTTTTTT
CASSLWASPGELFF
>TRBV7-2|TRBJ2-3|many|NA
TGTGCCAGCAGCTTAAGGTATCCAGGGAGGCGTGTAGATACGCAGTATTTT
CASSLRYPGRRVDTQYF
>TRBV19|TRBJ1-1|NA|NA
NA
CASSILAPRKGRTEAFF
>TRBV30|TRBJ2-3|once|NA
TGTGCGCTGGAACAATCTAGCACAGATACGCAGTATTTT
CALEQSSTDTQYF
>TRBV7-9|TRBJ2-7|NA|TRBD1
TGTGCCAGCAGCTTGTCCCCGGGACAGTTTTCTTACGAGCAGTACTTC
CASSLSPGQFSYEQYF
>TRBV7-2|TRBJ2-7|few|NA
TGTGCCAGCAGGTTGAAAGACTCCGCCATCCTTGGGAGCTCCTACGAGCAGTACTTC
CASRLKDSAILGSSYEQYF
>TRBV5-4|TRBJ2-2|NA|NA
TGTGCCAGCAGCTTAATACAGGGTCCCGGGGAGCTGTTTTTT
CASSLIQGPGELFF
>TRBV25-1|TRBJ1-3|NA|TRBD1
TGTGCCGGCACACCCCCCAGGGGACAGCGTCTCTCTGGAAACACCATATATTTT
CAGTPPRGQRLSGNTIYF
>TRBV12-3/TRBV12-4|TRBJ2-3|NA|NA
TGTGCCAGCAGTTTTTCGGGGGCCGGGGATACGCAGTATTTT
CASSFSGAGDTQYF
>TRBV6-2/TRBV6-3|TRBJ2-3|NA|TRBD2
TGTGCCAGCAGTTACCTCGGGAGGGCCTCAGATACGCAGTATTTT
CASSYLGRASDTQYF
>TRBV7-9|TRBJ2-1|NA|NA
TGTGCCAGCAGCCCAACCGACCCCGGGTTTAGCTCCTACAATGAGCAGTTCTTC
CASSPTDPGFSSYNEQFF
>TRBV6-2/TRBV6-3|TRBJ1-6|few|NA
TGTGCCAGCAGTTATCCAGTGGCGAGCTCACCCCTCCACTTT
CASSYPVASSPLHF
>TRBV12-3/TRBV12-4|TRBJ2-1|NA|TRBD2
TGTGCCAGCAGACAGAGGGCTAGCGGGAGAGGTGAGCAGTTCTTC
CASRQRASGRGEQFF
>TRBV18|TRBJ2-4|NA|TRBD1
TGTGCCAGCTCAACCAGGCGGGACAGGGAAGCGGCGGGCAAAAACATTCAGTACTTC
CASSTRRDREAAGKNIQYF
>TRBV7-2|TRBJ2-3|NA|NA
TGTGCCAGCAGTTCCGACCTTTCGCGGGGTGCAGATACGCAGTATTTT
CASSSDLSRGADTQYF
>TRBV7-2|TRBJ2-5|many|NA
TGTGCCAGCAGCTTAGTTTTGGGAGAGACCCAGTACTTC
CASSLVLGETQYF
>TRBV2|TRBJ2-2|NA|NA
TGTGCCAACCGACTAGACGGGCGCACCGGGGAGCTGTTTTTT
CANRLDGRTGELFF
>TRBV24-1|TRBJ2-7|NA|TRBD1
TGTGCCACCAGTGAAGGGACAGGGGTCTTTTCCTACGAGCAGTACTTC
CATSEGTGVFSYEQYF
>TRBV12-5|TRBJ2-3|once|TRBD2
TGTGCTAGTGCCGTCCGCGGACTAGCGGCCACAGATACGCAGTATTTT
CASAVRGLAATDTQYF
>TRBV27|TRBJ2-3|NA|TRBD2
TGTGCCAGCAGTCACGACTCCATAGCGGGATTCACAGATACGCAGTATTTT
CASSHDSIAGFTDTQYF
>TRBV28|TRBJ2-5|NA|TRBD2
TGTGCCAGCAGTTTGTTCGCGGGAGGGCCCTTGGAGGAGACCCAGTACTTC
CASSLFAGGPLEETQYF
>TRBV9|TRBJ2-1|many|TRBD2
TGTGCCAGCAGCGTAGGAACGCGGGAGAGGTACAATGAGCAGTTCTTC
CASSVGTRERYNEQFF
>TRBV7-2|TRBJ1-5|few|NA
TGTGCCAGCAGCCTACTAGGGATAAGCAATCAGCCCCAGCATTTT
CASSLLGISNQPQHF
>TRBV20-1|TRBJ1-2|NA|NA
TGCAGTGCCGCCACCCCCACTAACTATGGCTACACCTTC
CSAATPTNYGYTF
>TRBV7-2|TRBJ2-3|few|NA
TGTGCCAGCAGCTTAGTCAGGCCCTCGGATACGCAGTATTTT
CASSLVRPSDTQYF
>TRBV11-2|TRBJ1-1|many|NA
TGTGCCAGCAGCTTGCCAGGACGGGTGAACACTGAAGCTTTCTTT
CASSLPGRVNTEAFF